Described below is a single TCR beta chain sequence and its context. A quantity of roughly 0.5 to 1 ug RNA underwent reverse transcription using random hexamers. A multiplex approach, immunoSEQ multiplex PCR, amplified TCR beta CDR3 across 54 Vbeta and 13 Jbeta. Via MiXCR, TCRdb re-called the immunoSEQ multiplex PCR reads, giving one row per CDR3 protein. Altogether approximately 170,000 distinct CDR3 sequences are present, roughly 94% being singletons, with the ten largest covering approximately 0.082%. This entry belongs to a study of CD8 T cells in Susac syndrome. Sequencing targeted TCR beta in blood CD8+ and CD4+ T cells. Isolation of CD8+ and CD4+ T cells was performed negatively, whereas enrichment of TEMRA cells was done by FACS. CDR3 size: 12 residues. Germline-derived CDR1 and CDR2 are DFQATT and SNEGSKA (reference sequence).

The chain combines TRBV20-1 with TRBJ1-2, with D possibly being TRBD1 (6 bases). The sequenced material came from CD4+ T cells from PBMCs. The clonotype was recovered from a human donor in good health. The CDR3 DNA follows: TGCAAAGAGGGGGATGAAGACTATGGCTACACCTTC. It yields the protein CKEGDEDYGYTF.